This entry describes one TCR beta chain. This receptor's antigen is unknown. Base qualities are not provided; no much larger clone lies one nucleotide away. Taken with the paper, the label for time point translates to: peripheral blood 6 weeks after treatment start. The cohort comprised 25 to 35 patients with locally advanced or metastatic urothelial carcinoma treated at Memorial Sloan Kettering on a trial protocol. Peripheral blood mononuclear cells were collected pretreatment and during treatment, at between 1 and 8 total time points per patient. The Qiagen DNeasy Blood extraction kit was used to purify genomic DNA from total PBMCs and tumor samples. PBMCs were collected pretreatment and during treatment, and were isolated and stored as previously described. This sample was taken from a study of PD-L1 blockade in urothelial cancer (dated by TCRdb to 2016 to 2017). The study in broad terms: All patients started therapy around 2014 and received atezolizumab 1,200 mg intravenously every 3 weeks. About 90% of the 29 patients were identified as males with urothelial cancer of bladder origin, and a prior smoking history was reported by 18 of 29 patients. An ECOG performance status of 0 or 1 was recorded for the patients, and 0 to 3 prior chemotherapy regimens had been received by the patients. Blood samples were analyzed at 3 weeks after treatment start (second dose) and at 6 weeks after treatment start. Blood samples yielded a median of roughly 150,000 T cells and 65,000 to 95,000 unique TCRs, with median clonality approximately 0.08. The study was an exploratory multi-omic analysis of somatic, immune and clinical correlates of response to PD-L1 blockade with atezolizumab in urothelial cancer. Pretreatment tumor samples, along with matched peripheral blood serially collected before and after atezolizumab treatment, were subjected to TCR sequencing. Durable clinical benefit was defined as a progression-free survival longer than 6 months, and TCR features were additionally tested against progression-free survival and overall survival. Whole exome sequencing and RNA sequencing of pretreatment tumors were performed alongside TCR sequencing in the same patients. Durable clinical benefit was achieved by nine patients and was not achieved by 20 patients. Twenty-nine patients had pretreatment blood TCR-seq, some 25 had at least one posttreatment blood collection, and some 25 had tumor TCR-seq. Results and caveats for the whole study, not just this receptor: A pretreatment peripheral blood TCR clonality below the median was linked to improved progression-free and overall survival. Greater expansion of tumor-associated TCR clones in peripheral blood 3 weeks after the start of treatment was observed in patients with durable benefit (n of about 20, p = 0.022). Because the sample size was small (n of about 30) and many exploratory analyses were performed, the results are intended to be hypothesis-generating.

Synthetic TCR analog templates were spiked into each PCR so that absolute template abundance could be estimated from read counts. Using the immunoSEQ assay, TCRbeta CDR3 regions were amplified from genomic DNA with bias-controlled V and J gene primers. Sequencing of rearranged TCRbeta segments was done at approximately 20X coverage. Per the original workflow: Sequencing errors were corrected by clustering, and CDR3s were annotated against IMGT so that V, D and J genes could be assigned. Only productive TCRbeta rearrangements were used in downstream analyses, excluding out-of-frame or stop-codon sequences. Clonality was computed as one minus Shannon entropy normalized by the log of the number of unique productive sequences. Fisher's exact test with Benjamini-Hochberg correction, using a cutoff of adjusted p below 0.01, was how clones that differed between time points or between blood and tumor were identified. TCRdb holds this immuneACCESS table with in-frame rearrangements only. Some clones are missing; in checked studies, unresolved V genes explain under half, and the rest has no known cause. From that table come the V and J calls and clone size; the DNA was used to work out D and trimming. The sample profile shows about 120,000 clones; roughly 83% of them were found once. The leading ten clones occupy roughly 2.3% of the sample.

Trimming leaves V shorter by 5 bases and J shorter by 2 bases, with the junction holding 8 bases beyond the gene matches. CDR1 and CDR2, per the germline V gene, are SGHAT and FQNNGV. Taken from cysteine to phenylalanine, the CDR3 has 16 residues. Only the CDR3 portion is preserved as DNA: 48 bases, with reading frame beginning at the first base. The source material was PBMCs, sampled around atezolizumab (anti-PD-L1) treatment. This sequence was found in a man aged 45 to 65 with urothelial cancer. Recombination connected TRBV11-2 to TRBJ2-5; 10 bases in the junction line up with TRBD2. CDR3 sequence: CASSRGLAALQETQYF. The nucleotide sequence reads TGTGCCAGCAGCCGTGGACTAGCGGCCCTTCAAGAGACCCAGTACTTC.